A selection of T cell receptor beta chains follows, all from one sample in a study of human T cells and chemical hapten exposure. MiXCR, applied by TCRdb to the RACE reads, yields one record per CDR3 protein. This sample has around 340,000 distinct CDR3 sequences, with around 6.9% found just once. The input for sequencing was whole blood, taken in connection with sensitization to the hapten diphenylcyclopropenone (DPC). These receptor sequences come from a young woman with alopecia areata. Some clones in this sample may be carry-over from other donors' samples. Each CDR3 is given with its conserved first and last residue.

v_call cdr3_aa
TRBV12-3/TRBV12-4 CASGGDGYNEQFF
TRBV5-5 CASSLAGGSVEKLFF
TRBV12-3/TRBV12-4 CASSETLKKETQYF
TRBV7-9 CASRATGSSYEQYF
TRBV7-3 CASSHWDRGRGTEAFF
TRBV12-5 CASGLRPANYGYTF
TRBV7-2 CASSLLAGGNYEQYF
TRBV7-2 CASSSLAGFSGANVLTF
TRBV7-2 CASSLLLGAGQPQHF
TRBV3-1 CASSRLWGPADTEAFF
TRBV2 CASSEGTEETQYF
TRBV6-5 CASSYGEGTSGVMEEFF
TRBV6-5 CASSSLGALQPQHF
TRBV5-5 CASSLGPYEKLFF
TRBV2 CASIFATENYGYTF
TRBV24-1 CATSDSGSTNYNEQFF
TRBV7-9 CASSLATASGGTYEQYF
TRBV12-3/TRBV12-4 CASSFLPGQANTGELFF
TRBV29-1 CSVGRALGDQAFF
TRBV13 CASSSWTVNTEAFF
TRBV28 CASRTPPGTGNTEAFF
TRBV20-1 CSARGQGSNQPQHF
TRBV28 CASSLVGQGTNEKLFF
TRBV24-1 CATSTEGGGTDTQYF